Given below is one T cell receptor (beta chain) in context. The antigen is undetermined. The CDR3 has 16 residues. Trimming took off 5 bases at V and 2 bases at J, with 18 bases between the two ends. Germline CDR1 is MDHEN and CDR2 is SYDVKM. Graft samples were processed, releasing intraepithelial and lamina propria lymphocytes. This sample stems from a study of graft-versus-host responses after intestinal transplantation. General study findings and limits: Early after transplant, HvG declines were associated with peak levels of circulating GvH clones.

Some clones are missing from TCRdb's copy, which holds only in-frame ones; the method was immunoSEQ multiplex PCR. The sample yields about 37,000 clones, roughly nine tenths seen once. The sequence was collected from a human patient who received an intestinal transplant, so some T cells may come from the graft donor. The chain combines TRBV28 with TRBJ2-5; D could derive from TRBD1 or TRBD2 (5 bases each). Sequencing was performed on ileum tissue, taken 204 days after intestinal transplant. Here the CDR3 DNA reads TGTGCCAGCAGTCCCGCACCGGGACGCTGGCAAGAGACCCAGTACTTC. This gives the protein CASSPAPGRWQETQYF.